This paragraph reports one T cell receptor (beta chain). The antigen is not known. This sample is drawn from a study of blood T cells in healthy people across ages. Whole-study findings and limits: The recorded TCR beta diversity per million T cells decreased in a roughly linear manner with age. Samples with more naive T cells showed higher observed beta diversity. Possibly, changes in expanded clonotypes were confounded because donor CMV status was unknown.

A sample-barcoded 5' primer and a J-beta primer mix were used in a second PCR of roughly 6 to 12 cycles. Template switching added a 12-random-nucleotide identifier to every cDNA molecule. MiXCR was run by TCRdb on the 5' RACE reads, yielding one entry per CDR3 protein. The table records more than 800,000 distinct CDR3 sequences, less than 35% of them present only once. This CDR3 is 15 amino acids long. Germline V gives CDR1 LNHNV, CDR2 YYDKDF (reference sequence). The V end lost 3 bases, the J end lost 5 bases, and 16 bases lay between the germline ends. The source material was blood. The receptor was isolated from an elderly woman in good health. The genes are TRBV15 and TRBJ1-1; a possible D gene is TRBD1 (6 bases). DNA of the CDR3: TGTGCCACCAGCAGGGAAACAGGGAGTTGGACTGAAGCTTTCTTT. It encodes CATSRETGSWTEAFF.